Each of the 28 T cell receptor beta chains below was sequenced from the same sample in a study of cytotoxic CD8 clonotypes in ibrutinib-treated CLL. Only in-frame clones appear in the TCRdb table, and some are missing; sequencing was by immunoSEQ multiplex PCR. The sample contains approximately 190,000 clones, 70% to 75% of which appear only once. The material sequenced was PBMCs, taken after 12 months of ibrutinib treatment. These receptors were taken from a human donor with chronic lymphocytic leukemia.

The chain carries TRBV14 and TRBJ1-1, with D unresolved. Trimming removed 4 bases at V and 6 bases at J, with 12 bases between. There are 13 residues in the CDR3. CDR1 and CDR2 (germline): SGHDN, FVKESK. This chain's CDR3 is CASSLFFDAEAFF. CDR3 nucleotide sequence: TGTGCCAGCAGCCTATTTTTTGACGCTGAAGCTTTCTTT.

The chain couples TRBV19 to TRBJ2-3; 10 nucleotides match TRBD2. V was clipped by 0 bases and J by 6 bases; unmatched bases: 0. CDR3 size: 14 residues. Germline values: CDR1 LNHDA, CDR2 SQIVND (reference sequence). CDR3 region: CASSIETSGDTQYF. DNA for the CDR3: TGTGCCAGTAGTATAGAGACTAGCGGGGATACGCAGTATTTT.

This clone was counted between two and nine times. This chain connects TRBV7-2 to TRBJ2-7, with 8 nucleotides matching TRBD2. Germline CDR1 reads SGHTA; CDR2 reads FQGNSA. V shed 5 bases, J shed 6 bases, and the junction held 9 bases outside the gene matches. The length of the CDR3 is 14 residues. The CDR3 spells CASSTRAGAVEQYF. The CDR3 DNA reads as TGTGCCAGCAGCACCCGAGCGGGAGCGGTCGAGCAGTACTTC. The full variable domain, with the rest looked up from reference TRBV7-2 and TRBJ2-7, is GAGVSQSPSNKVTEKGKDVELRCDPISGHTALYWYRQSLGQGLEFLIYFQGNSAPDKSGLPSDRFSAERTGGSVSTLTIQRTQQEDSAVYLCASSTRAGAVEQYFGPGTRLTVT.

This chain links TRBV7-8 with TRBJ1-5, with 9 bases aligning to TRBD1. Germline CDR1 and CDR2: SGHVS and FQNEAQ. V shed 1 base, J shed 0 bases, and the junction held 4 bases outside the gene matches. CDR3 length equals 17 residues. The CDR3 DNA reads as TGTGCCAGCAGCTTAGGGGGACAGGGATATAGCAATCAGCCCCAGCATTTT. Protein sequence: CASSLGGQGYSNQPQHF.

The chain couples TRBV4-1 to TRBJ2-2, with TRBD2 matching over 15 bases. CDR1 and CDR2 from the germline V gene are MGHRA and YSYEKL. The ends lost 4 bases at V and 4 bases at J; junction bases unmatched: 4. This CDR3 region has 17 residues. Written as DNA, the CDR3 is TGCGCCAGCAGCCGCGGACTAGCGGGAGGGCCCACCGGGGAGCTGTTTTTT. It yields the protein CASSRGLAGGPTGELFF.

The chain is built from TRBV7-9 and TRBJ2-7, with D tentatively TRBD1 or TRBD2 (5 bases each). Germline assignment: CDR1 SEHNR and CDR2 FQNEAQ (reference sequence). The ends were cut back, 6 bases at V and 0 bases at J, with 12 bases in the middle. This CDR3 is built from 14 residues. CDR3 loop: CASSGDPSSYEQYF. The CDR3 DNA reads as TGTGCCAGCAGTGGGGACCCGAGCTCCTACGAGCAGTACTTC.

The chain carries TRBV10-1 and TRBJ1-2; D gene unclear. The CDR3 sequence is 12 residues long. Looked up from germline, CDR1 is WNHNN and CDR2 is SYGVQD (reference sequence). Between the trimmed V and J ends, which lost 4 bases and 8 bases, there was a span of 11 bases. The CDR3 protein is CASSAQGTGYTF. The CDR3 coding sequence is TGCGCCAGCAGTGCCCAAGGAACCGGCTACACCTTC.

This chain links TRBV27 with TRBJ2-1; D may match TRBD1 or TRBD2 (6 bases each). Germline loops: CDR1 MNHEY, CDR2 SMNVEV (reference sequence). Trimming removed 4 bases from V and 4 bases from J, with 14 bases in between. The CDR3 length is 15 residues. The CDR3 is CASSSGADVYNEQFF. The DNA of the CDR3 is TGTGCCAGCAGTTCGGGGGCTGACGTTTACAATGAGCAGTTCTTC.

CDR3 DNA: TGTGCCAGCAGTGAATCTCCGAGCGGGGGGTACCAAGAGACCCAGTACTTC. It translates to CASSESPSGGYQETQYF. The genes are TRBV2 and TRBJ2-5; 9 bases line up with TRBD2. Germline lookup yields CDR1 SNHLY and CDR2 FYNNEI. The V and J ends lost 2 bases and 0 bases, in that order; junction bases with no gene match: 7. The CDR3 length is 17 residues.

DNA of the CDR3: TGTGCCAGCAGCCAGCAGACAGGGCCCCTTAACTATGGCTACACCTTC. Translation: CASSQQTGPLNYGYTF. This chain links TRBV7-3 with TRBJ1-2, with 7 nucleotides matching TRBD1. Germline-derived CDR1 and CDR2 are SGHTA and FQGTGA. CDR3 size: 16 residues. Trimming took 5 bases from V and 1 from J; bases not matched to a gene: 10.

The chain uses TRBV6-5 and TRBJ1-2, with D possibly being TRBD1 (5 bases). Germline CDR1 reads MNHEY; CDR2 reads SVGAGI. The V end lost 4 bases, the J end lost 6 bases, and 21 bases lay between the germline ends. There are 16 residues in the CDR3. CDR3 residues: CASSSGHYTVVDGYTF. For the CDR3, the DNA is TGTGCCAGCAGTTCAGGGCATTACACTGTTGTTGATGGCTACACCTTC.

The CDR3 bases are TGTGCCAGTAGGGGCCGGGCCGGTGGTTCGTATGGCTACACCTTC. Amino acid sequence: CASRGRAGGSYGYTF. The V gene is TRBV19, the J gene TRBJ1-2, with D uncertain. Per germline, CDR1 LNHDA and CDR2 SQIVND (reference sequence). The V and J ends lost 6 bases and 5 bases respectively, with 19 bases between them. There are 15 residues in the CDR3.

This clone was counted once. The V and J genes are TRBV5-1 and TRBJ2-7, with D perhaps TRBD1 or TRBD2 (5 bases each). Trimming removed 1 base at V and 2 bases at J, with 16 bases between. The germline gives CDR1 SGHRS, CDR2 YFSETQ. CDR3 length: 16 amino acids. The CDR3 DNA sequence: TGCGCCAGCAGCTTGACCACTCGGGGCAGAGCCTACGAGCAGTACTTC. Translating it yields CASSLTTRGRAYEQYF.

The chain joins TRBV6-5 to TRBJ2-2; TRBD2 matches at 7 bases. This CDR3 contains 15 residues. V gave up 2 bases and J gave up 2 bases; unmatched junction bases: 2. The V gene's germline CDR1 is MNHEY and CDR2 SVGAGI. Here the CDR3 DNA reads TGTGCCAGCAGTTACCGGGGGGTAAACACCGGGGAGCTGTTTTTT. Protein: CASSYRGVNTGELFF.

The chain couples TRBV30 to TRBJ1-2, with 10 bases aligning to TRBD1. The V gene end was trimmed by 2 bases and the J gene end by 4 bases; junction bases not matched to a gene: 7. CDR1 GTSNPN and CDR2 SVGIG come from the germline V gene (reference sequence). The CDR3 is 15 amino acids. The CDR3 region is CAWSRQGAGLYGYTF. CDR3 sequence (DNA): TGTGCCTGGAGTCGACAGGGGGCAGGTCTCTATGGCTACACCTTC.

The chain is built from TRBV27 and TRBJ2-6; no reliable D call. The CDR3 extends over 15 amino acids. From germline, CDR1 is MNHEY and CDR2 SMNVEV (reference sequence). V lost 5 bases, J lost 0 bases, and 8 bases lay in between. The CDR3 protein is CASSELFSGANVLTF. Here the CDR3 DNA reads TGTGCCAGCAGTGAACTGTTCTCTGGGGCCAACGTCCTGACTTTC. The full variable domain, completed using reference TRBV27 and TRBJ2-6, is EAQVTQNPRYLITVTGKKLTVTCSQNMNHEYMSWYRQDPGLGLRQIYYSMNVEVTDKGDVPEGYKVSRKEKRNFPLILESPSPNQTSLYFCASSELFSGANVLTFGAGSRLTVL.

This chain uses TRBV19 with TRBJ1-2; TRBD1 agrees at 7 bases. Germline CDR1 LNHDA, CDR2 SQIVND (reference sequence). The junction had 10 bases not matched to a gene; V was cut back by 7 bases and J by 2 bases. The CDR3 is 15 residues long. Written as DNA, the CDR3 is TGTGCCAGTACCCCGGCAGGGGGAGTCAACTATGGCTACACCTTC. Its protein is CASTPAGGVNYGYTF.

This rearrangement joins TRBV5-1 to TRBJ2-3; D call uncertain. Germline assignment: CDR1 SGHRS and CDR2 YFSETQ. The V end was cut by 1 base, the J end by 5 bases, with 5 bases between. The CDR3 is 12 residues long. DNA for the CDR3: TGCGCCAGCAGCTTGTGGGGAGATACGCAGTATTTT. Its translation is CASSLWGDTQYF.

The chain has TRBV6-5 and TRBJ2-7; tentatively, D is TRBD1 (5 bases). This CDR3 is 13 amino acids long. V gave up 6 bases and J gave up 2 bases, with 11 bases separating them. Germline-derived CDR1 and CDR2 are MNHEY and SVGAGI. As DNA, the CDR3 is TGTGCCAGCAGGCGGACACTTACCTACGAGCAGTACTTC. The encoded protein is CASRRTLTYEQYF.

The chain is built from TRBV6-6 and TRBJ2-1, with D perhaps TRBD1 (5 bases). V lost 2 bases to trimming and J lost 3 bases, with 5 bases between them. Germline V gene lookup returns CDR1 MNHNY and CDR2 SVGAGI (reference sequence). CDR3 size: 13 residues. The CDR3 DNA reads as TGTGCCAGCAGTTACCAGGGCTACAATGAGCAGTTCTTC. Its translation is CASSYQGYNEQFF.

This sequence joins TRBV20-1 and TRBJ2-7; weak D call: TRBD1 (6 bases). V lost 6 bases to trimming and J lost 3 bases, with 9 bases between them. Germline V gene data show CDR1 as DFQATT and CDR2 as SNEGSKA (reference sequence). The CDR3 runs 11 residues. CDR3 amino acids: CSAGTHYEQYF. CDR3 in DNA: TGCAGTGCCGGGACACACTACGAGCAGTACTTC.

V is TRBV19 and J is TRBJ1-5, with D uncertain. Germline V gene lookup returns CDR1 LNHDA and CDR2 SQIVND (reference sequence). Trimming cost V 7 bases and J 0 bases, with 13 bases left between them. The CDR3 sequence is 15 residues long. The CDR3 sequence is CASTQEPVSNQPQHF. Written as DNA, the CDR3 is TGTGCCAGTACGCAGGAACCGGTTAGCAATCAGCCCCAGCATTTT.

The rearrangement joins TRBV2 to TRBJ2-7; unclear D gene. V lost 7 bases, J lost 3 bases, and 13 bases lay in between. CDR1 is SNHLY and CDR2 is FYNNEI in the germline V gene. The CDR3 loop spans 13 amino acids. The CDR3, as DNA: TGTGCCAGCACCGAAGCCCTATACTACGAGCAGTACTTC. It yields the protein CASTEALYYEQYF.

The chain uses TRBV6-5 and TRBJ1-2; D is uncertain. The CDR3 is 11 residues long. Trimming shortened V by 7 bases and J by 8 bases, and 11 bases separated the two germline ends. Germline V gene lookup returns CDR1 MNHEY and CDR2 SVGAGI. The CDR3 DNA is TGTGCCAGCACCGAAGGCCGGGGCTACACCTTC. Translating it yields CASTEGRGYTF.

This clone was detected once. The chain employs TRBV6-5 and TRBJ1-1; D possibly corresponds to TRBD1 (6 bases). The CDR3 totals 13 residues. Trimming took off 5 bases at V and 0 bases at J, with 7 bases between the two ends. The germline gives CDR1 MNHEY, CDR2 SVGAGI. The CDR3 DNA sequence: TGTGCCAGCAGTACAGGGTTGAACACTGAAGCTTTCTTT. The encoded protein is CASSTGLNTEAFF.

The chain recombines TRBV5-6 with TRBJ2-7; 11 positions match TRBD1. V lost 4 bases, J lost 0 bases, and 6 bases stayed unmatched. The CDR3 runs 16 residues. The germline V gene encodes CDR1 SGHDT and CDR2 YYEEEE. The CDR3 DNA follows: TGTGCCAGCAGCCCCCGGGACAGGGGGGCCTCCTACGAGCAGTACTTC. Translating gives CASSPRDRGASYEQYF. The whole variable domain, filled in from reference TRBV5-6 and TRBJ2-7, reads DAGVTQSPTHLIKTRGQQVTLRCSPKSGHDTVSWYQQALGQGPQFIFQYYEEEERQRGNFPDRFSGHQFPNYSSELNVNALLLGDSALYLCASSPRDRGASYEQYFGPGTRLTVT.

This clone was counted a few times. The V call is TRBV10-2, the J call TRBJ1-1, with a tentative D call TRBD1 (6 bases). The germline V gene has CDR1 WSHSY and CDR2 SAAADI. The CDR3 consists of 12 residues. The V end lost 9 bases, the J end lost 4 bases, and 12 bases lay between the germline ends. The chain's CDR3 is CASTGRATEAFF. The CDR3 DNA follows: TGCGCCAGTACAGGGCGGGCCACTGAAGCTTTCTTT.

The chain has TRBV30 and TRBJ1-4; D gene uncertain. The CDR3 sequence is 14 residues long. Germline-derived CDR1 and CDR2 are GTSNPN and SVGIG (reference sequence). V was pared by 1 base and J by 7 bases, with 13 bases between. The CDR3 sequence: CAWSGPYTGEKLFF. The CDR3 DNA is TGTGCCTGGAGTGGACCCTACACGGGTGAAAAACTGTTTTTT.